The 24 T cell receptor beta chains in this list originate from one sample, sequenced in a study of blood T cell repertoires in COVID-19. Clones were read by immunoSEQ multiplex PCR, and TCRdb kept only the in-frame ones, dropping some. The sample yields over 85,000 clones, 70% to 90% seen once. The sequenced sample consisted of peripheral blood. The receptor source for this set is a man aged 70 or older with acute or convalescent COVID-19.

With regard to this clone: The junction differs from germline at one of its ends, possibly a read error. The chain uses TRBV29-1 and TRBJ1-3, with 9 bases aligning to TRBD1. Germline V gene lookup returns CDR1 SQVTM and CDR2 ANQGSEA. The CDR3 length is 13 residues. The CDR3 region has the DNA TGTGGGGGGGGACAGGGCTCTGGAAACACCATATATTTT. As protein: CGGGQGSGNTIYF.

The V gene is TRBV5-1, the J gene TRBJ2-1, with D perhaps TRBD1 (5 bases). Deletions cut 0 bases from V and 8 bases from J, with 12 bases between. The CDR3 is 14 residues long. Looked up from germline, CDR1 is SGHRS and CDR2 is YFSETQ. The CDR3 nucleotides are TGCGCCAGCAGCTTGGAGGCAGGGCCCGATGAGCAGTTCTTC. This encodes CASSLEAGPDEQFF. Filled out from reference TRBV5-1 and TRBJ2-1, the complete variable domain reads KAGVTQTPRYLIKTRGQQVTLSCSPISGHRSVSWYQQTPGQGLQFLFEYFSETQRNKGNFPGRFSGRQFSNSRSEMNVSTLELGDSALYLCASSLEAGPDEQFFGPGTRLTVL.

The chain recombines TRBV6-5 with TRBJ2-3, with 11 bases lining up with TRBD2. Germline V gene lookup returns CDR1 MNHEY and CDR2 SVGAGI. The CDR3 is 15 amino acids. CDR3 sequence reads: CAGGRLAGLTDTQYF. The CDR3 DNA reads TGTGCGGGTGGGAGACTAGCGGGATTGACAGATACGCAGTATTTT.

The chain links TRBV7-6 to TRBJ1-6, with TRBD1 matching over 7 bases. This CDR3 region has 17 residues. Germline trimming cut 5 bases from V and 5 bases from J; bases unmatched to any gene: 12. Germline V gives CDR1 SGHVS, CDR2 FNYEAQ. The CDR3, as DNA: TGTGCCAGCAGCGCGTATCCCAGGGGGGCAAATAATTCACCCCTCCACTTT. Its translation is CASSAYPRGANNSPLHF.

V usage is TRBV18 and J usage is TRBJ2-3; D not certain. Trimming took 3 bases from V and 2 from J, leaving 9 bases between them. Germline V lookup: CDR1 KGHSH, CDR2 LQKENI. The CDR3 is 14 residues long. The CDR3 DNA is TGTGCCAGCTCACCTTCCACAGCCACAGATACGCAGTATTTT. Translating gives CASSPSTATDTQYF.

This clone was seen more than once but under ten times. CDR3: CASSQDPGGTPYNEQFF. DNA of the CDR3: TGTGCCAGCAGCCAAGATCCGGGGGGCACCCCCTACAATGAGCAGTTCTTC. The chain employs TRBV4-2 and TRBJ2-1; D is perhaps TRBD2 (7 bases). Germline CDR1 and CDR2: LGHNA and YNFKEQ. This CDR3 spans 17 amino acids. The V and J ends lost 0 bases and 2 bases respectively, with 14 bases between them.

The V and J genes are TRBV2 and TRBJ2-2; 7 bases map to TRBD2. CDR3 length: 15 amino acids. Germline CDR1 is SNHLY and CDR2 is FYNNEI. The J segment lost 5 bases and the V segment lost 2 bases, leaving 5 bases of the junction unmatched. The CDR3 DNA sequence: TGTGCCAGCAGTGAAAGGTCTAGCGGTACCGGGGAGCTGTTTTTT. This sequence encodes CASSERSSGTGELFF.

The chain carries TRBV4-1 and TRBJ2-7; 13 nucleotides line up with TRBD2. Germline loops: CDR1 MGHRA, CDR2 YSYEKL. The J segment lost 5 bases and the V segment lost 4 bases, leaving 5 bases of the junction unmatched. CDR3 size: 15 residues. CDR3 in amino acids: CASSPGTSGANEQYF. The CDR3 DNA reads TGCGCCAGCAGCCCTGGGACTAGCGGGGCCAACGAGCAGTACTTC.

The chain couples TRBV3-1 (or the pseudogene TRBV3-2) to TRBJ1-2; D may be TRBD1 (5 bases). The CDR3 contains 15 residues. The V gene lost 2 bases and the J gene lost 4 bases, with 14 bases spanning the gap. CDR1 and CDR2 (germline): LGHDT, YNNKEL (reference sequence). The CDR3 sequence is CASSQSRDPPYGYTF. The CDR3 region has the DNA TGTGCCAGCAGCCAAAGCAGGGATCCCCCCTATGGCTACACCTTC.

The count of this clone is one. As DNA, the CDR3 is TGTGCCAGCAGCACAGGGGGAACAGGGGGCACCGGGGAGCTGTTTTTT. Translated: CASSTGGTGGTGELFF. The V call is TRBV7-6, the J call TRBJ2-2; 8 bases are shared with TRBD1. The CDR3 extends over 16 amino acids. V gave up 5 bases and J gave up 4 bases; unmatched junction bases: 9. The germline CDR1 and CDR2 sequences are SGHVS and FNYEAQ.

V and J are TRBV2 and TRBJ1-3, with 10 bases that match TRBD1. The CDR3 spans 15 residues. Germline-derived CDR1 and CDR2 are SNHLY and FYNNEI. Germline trimming cut 5 bases from V and 9 bases from J; bases unmatched to any gene: 10. CDR3 sequence (DNA): TGTGCCAGCAGTCCAAGGACAGGGGGTGTTTCCACCATATATTTT. As protein: CASSPRTGGVSTIYF.

The genes are TRBV4-2 and TRBJ1-2; D might be TRBD1 (5 bases). The V gene lost 0 bases and the J gene lost 8 bases, with 13 bases spanning the gap. CDR1 and CDR2 from the germline V gene are LGHNA and YNFKEQ. The CDR3 runs to 14 residues. CDR3 residues: CASSQDGGRGGYTF. In nucleotides, the CDR3 is TGTGCCAGCAGCCAAGATGGAGGGAGGGGCGGCTACACCTTC.

The rearrangement links TRBV19 to TRBJ1-2; 10 positions agree with TRBD1. The CDR3 extends over 17 amino acids. J gave up 5 bases and V 6 bases, and 15 bases lay outside the gene matches. Germline V gene lookup returns CDR1 LNHDA and CDR2 SQIVND (reference sequence). CDR3 bases: TGTGCCAGTAGGCCTGGACAGGGGGAAGTCGGCTGGTATGGCTACACCTTC. Translation: CASRPGQGEVGWYGYTF.

V usage is TRBV11-2 and J usage is TRBJ2-1; D may be TRBD2 (6 bases). Trimming stripped 1 base from V and 2 bases from J, with 9 bases between. In germline, CDR1 is SGHAT, CDR2 FQNNGV. CDR3 size: 15 residues. Here the CDR3 DNA reads TGTGCCAGCAGCTTAGCCGGGGGTACCTACAATGAGCAGTTCTTC. Translated, it gives CASSLAGGTYNEQFF.

The V and J genes are TRBV4-2 and TRBJ2-3; no clear D. The CDR3 runs 13 residues. V lost 1 base and J lost 4, with 6 bases in between. CDR1 is LGHNA, CDR2 YNFKEQ, per germline. Here the CDR3 DNA reads TGTGCCAGCAGCCAAGGAGCGTCAGATACGCAGTATTTT. Its protein is CASSQGASDTQYF.

This clone occurred a few times. This rearrangement joins TRBV4-2 to TRBJ1-1, with a weak D call TRBD1 (6 bases). In germline, CDR1 is LGHNA, CDR2 YNFKEQ. The CDR3 is 15 amino acids. With 0 bases removed from V and 6 bases from J, the gap between germline ends came to 14 bases. The CDR3 sequence is CASSQDEQGKAEAFF. CDR3 DNA sequence: TGTGCCAGCAGCCAAGATGAACAGGGTAAGGCTGAAGCTTTCTTT.

The CDR3 is CASSLEESSYNEQFF. The CDR3 coding sequence is TGCGCCAGCAGCTTGGAGGAGAGCTCCTACAATGAGCAGTTCTTC. The chain uses TRBV5-1 and TRBJ2-1; D gene ambiguous. The CDR3 sequence is 15 residues long. V was trimmed by 0 bases and J by 0 bases, leaving 7 bases between them. Per germline, CDR1 SGHRS and CDR2 YFSETQ.

The gene calls are TRBV19 and TRBJ1-1, with D perhaps TRBD1 (6 bases). Trimming pared 4 bases from V and 6 bases from J, leaving 12 bases between. CDR3 size: 13 residues. CDR1 and CDR2 (germline): LNHDA, SQIVND (reference sequence). This CDR3 reads CASSKQGFAEAFF. As DNA, the CDR3 is TGTGCCAGTAGTAAACAGGGCTTTGCTGAAGCTTTCTTT. The full variable domain, rest sourced from reference TRBV19 and TRBJ1-1, is DGGITQSPKYLFRKEGQNVTLSCEQNLNHDAMYWYRQDPGQGLRLIYYSQIVNDFQKGDIAEGYSVSREKKESFPLTVTSAQKNPTAFYLCASSKQGFAEAFFGQGTRLTVV.

The V and J genes are TRBV5-6 and TRBJ1-2, with unresolved D. The CDR3 runs to 13 residues. The V gene lost 0 bases and the J gene lost 8 bases, with 11 bases spanning the gap. Germline V gene lookup returns CDR1 SGHDT and CDR2 YYEEEE. The CDR3 bases are TGTGCCAGCAGCTTGGCCGCAGGTCCCGGCTACACCTTC. It codes for CASSLAAGPGYTF. Supplemented by reference TRBV5-6 and TRBJ1-2, the full variable domain reads DAGVTQSPTHLIKTRGQQVTLRCSPKSGHDTVSWYQQALGQGPQFIFQYYEEEERQRGNFPDRFSGHQFPNYSSELNVNALLLGDSALYLCASSLAAGPGYTFGSGTRLTVV.

The genes are TRBV3-1 (or the pseudogene TRBV3-2) and TRBJ2-3; D may be TRBD2 (7 bases). The germline V gene encodes CDR1 LGHDT and CDR2 YNNKEL (reference sequence). This CDR3 contains 17 residues. With 0 bases removed from V and 2 bases from J, the gap between germline ends came to 15 bases. In DNA form, the CDR3 reads TGTGCCAGCAGCCAAGATCAGGCGGGGGCCATCACAGATACGCAGTATTTT. The encoded protein is CASSQDQAGAITDTQYF.

This clone occurred once. J is TRBJ2-1 and V is TRBV6-5; the match to TRBD2 covers 12 bases. Trimming cost V 10 bases and J 4 bases; bases outside gene matches: 5. The CDR3 sequence is 14 residues long. Per germline, CDR1 MNHEY and CDR2 SVGAGI. The CDR3, as DNA: TGTGCCACCGGACTAGCGGGGCGATACAATGAGCAGTTCTTC. It is translated as CATGLAGRYNEQFF.

The rearrangement uses TRBV6-4 and TRBJ2-7; 7 positions match TRBD1. Germline assignment: CDR1 MRHNA and CDR2 SNTAGT. The CDR3 length is 15 residues. V trimming: 1 base; J trimming: 2 bases; junction bases outside the gene matches: 5. The CDR3 sequence is CASSDYAGGPYEQYV. CDR3 nucleotides: TGTGCCAGCAGTGACTACGCAGGGGGTCCCTACGAGCAGTACGTC.

This clone was observed once. The rearrangement joins TRBV14 to TRBJ2-3; possible D gene TRBD2, 5 bases. Germline CDR1 reads SGHDN; CDR2 reads FVKESK. There are 16 residues in the CDR3. Deletions cut 5 bases from V and 2 bases from J, with 17 bases between. The CDR3 sequence is CASSEMGRGPTDTQYF. CDR3 DNA sequence: TGTGCCAGCAGCGAGATGGGGAGAGGGCCCACAGATACGCAGTATTTT.

In its sample, this clone was seen a few times. The chain uses TRBV28 and TRBJ1-4; the D gene is possibly TRBD1 (6 bases). The germline V gene encodes CDR1 MDHEN and CDR2 SYDVKM. The germline V and J ends were trimmed by 6 bases and 5 bases, with 16 bases remaining between them. The length of the CDR3 is 15 residues. The CDR3, as DNA: TGTGCCAGCAGCCGAAGCAGGGGCACGAATGAAAAACTGTTTTTT. It translates to CASSRSRGTNEKLFF.